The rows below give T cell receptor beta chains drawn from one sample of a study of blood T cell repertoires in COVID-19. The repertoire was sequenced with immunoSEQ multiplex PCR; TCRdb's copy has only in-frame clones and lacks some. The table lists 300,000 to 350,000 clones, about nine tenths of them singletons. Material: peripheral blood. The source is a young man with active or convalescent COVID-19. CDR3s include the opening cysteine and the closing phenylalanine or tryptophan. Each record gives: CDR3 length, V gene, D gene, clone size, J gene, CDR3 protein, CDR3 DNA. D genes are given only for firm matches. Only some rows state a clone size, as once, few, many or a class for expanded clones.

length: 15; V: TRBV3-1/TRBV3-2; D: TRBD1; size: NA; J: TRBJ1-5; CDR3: CASSVGQGADQPQHF; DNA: TGTGCCAGCAGCGTTGGACAGGGGGCTGATCAGCCCCAGCATTTT
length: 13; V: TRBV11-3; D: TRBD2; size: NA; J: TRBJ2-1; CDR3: CASGRGGYNEQFF; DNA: TGTGCCAGCGGCCGCGGGGGATACAATGAGCAGTTCTTC
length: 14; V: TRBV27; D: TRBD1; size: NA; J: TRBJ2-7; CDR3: CASSLSQGVYEQYF; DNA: TGTGCCAGCAGTTTATCCCAGGGGGTCTACGAGCAGTACTTC
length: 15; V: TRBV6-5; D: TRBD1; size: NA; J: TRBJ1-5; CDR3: CASSPDRGSNQPQHF; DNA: TGTGCCAGCAGCCCGGACAGGGGCAGCAATCAGCCCCAGCATTTT
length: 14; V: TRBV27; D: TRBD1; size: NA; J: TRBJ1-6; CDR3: CASSPRTGYSPLHF; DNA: TGTGCCAGCAGCCCTAGGACAGGGTATTCACCCCTCCACTTT
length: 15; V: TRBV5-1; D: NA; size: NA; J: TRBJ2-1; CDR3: CASSTPAPYSNEQFF; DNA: TGCGCCAGCAGCACTCCTGCCCCCTACAGCAATGAGCAGTTCTTC
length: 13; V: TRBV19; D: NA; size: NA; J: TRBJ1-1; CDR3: CASREVMNTEAFF; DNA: TGTGCCAGTAGGGAGGTGATGAACACTGAAGCTTTCTTT
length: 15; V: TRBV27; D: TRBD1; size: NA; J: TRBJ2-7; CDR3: CASSLETGSSYEQYF; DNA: TGTGCCAGCAGTTTGGAGACAGGGAGCTCCTACGAGCAGTACTTC
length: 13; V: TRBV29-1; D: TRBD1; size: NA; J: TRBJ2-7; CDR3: CSVADRGRYEQYF; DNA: TGCAGCGTCGCTGACAGGGGGCGGTACGAGCAGTACTTC
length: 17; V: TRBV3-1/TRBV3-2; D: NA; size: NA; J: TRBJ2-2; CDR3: CASRIERDNWNTGELFF; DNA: TGTGCCAGCAGAATAGAAAGGGACAACTGGAACACCGGGGAGCTGTTTTTT
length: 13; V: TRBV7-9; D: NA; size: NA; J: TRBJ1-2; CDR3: CASSPGQRTEVTF; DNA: TGTGCCAGCAGCCCTGGACAGAGGACAGAGGTTACCTTC
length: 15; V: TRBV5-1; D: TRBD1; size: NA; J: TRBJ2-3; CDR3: CASSPGTASTDTQYF; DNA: TGCGCCAGCAGCCCCGGGACAGCAAGCACAGATACGCAGTATTTT
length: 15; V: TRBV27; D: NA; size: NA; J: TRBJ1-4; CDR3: CASSLFAGPNEKLFF; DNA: TGTGCCAGCAGTTTATTTGCAGGGCCTAATGAAAAACTGTTTTTT
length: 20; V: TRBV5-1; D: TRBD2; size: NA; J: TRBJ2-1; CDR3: CASSLSLSSGRLSSYNEQFF; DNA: TGCGCCAGCAGCTTGAGTTTATCTAGCGGGAGGCTGAGCTCCTACAATGAGCAGTTCTTC
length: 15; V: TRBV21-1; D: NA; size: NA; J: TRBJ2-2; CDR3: CASSKSQGRTGELFF; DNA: TGTGCCAGCAGCAAAAGTCAGGGGCGGACCGGGGAGCTGTTTTTT
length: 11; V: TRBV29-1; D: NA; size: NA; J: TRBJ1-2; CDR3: CSVEQFYGYTF; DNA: TGCAGCGTTGAACAGTTCTATGGCTACACCTTC
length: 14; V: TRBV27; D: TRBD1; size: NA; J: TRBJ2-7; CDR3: CASRPTGGVFEQYF; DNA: TGTGCCAGCAGACCGACAGGGGGGGTCTTTGAGCAGTACTTC
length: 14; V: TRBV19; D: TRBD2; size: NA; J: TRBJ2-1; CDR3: CASRFAAGEVEQFF; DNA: TGTGCCAGTAGATTTGCGGCGGGAGAGGTTGAGCAGTTCTTC
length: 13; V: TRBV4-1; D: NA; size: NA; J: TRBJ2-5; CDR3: CASSPAGSETQYF; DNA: TGCGCCAGCAGTCCCGCAGGGTCGGAGACCCAGTACTTC
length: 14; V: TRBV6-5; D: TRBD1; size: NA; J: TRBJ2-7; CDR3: CASTLGQGGYEQYF; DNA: TGTGCCAGCACCCTCGGACAGGGTGGGTACGAGCAGTACTTC
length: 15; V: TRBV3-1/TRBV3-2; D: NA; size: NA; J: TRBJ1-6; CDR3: CASSQGTVINSPLHF; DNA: TGTGCCAGCAGCCAAGGGACAGTGATTAATTCACCCCTCCACTTT
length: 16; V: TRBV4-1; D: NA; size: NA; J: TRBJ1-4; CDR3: CASSQGSVPTNEKLFF; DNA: TGCGCCAGCAGCCAGGGGAGTGTCCCAACTAATGAAAAACTGTTTTTT
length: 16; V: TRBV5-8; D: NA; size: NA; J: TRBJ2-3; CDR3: CASSLSVGGTTDTQYF; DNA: TGTGCCAGCAGCTTGTCTGTGGGAGGAACCACAGATACGCAGTATTTT
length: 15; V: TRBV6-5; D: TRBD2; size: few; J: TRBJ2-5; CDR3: CASSYSPGGQETQYF; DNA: TGTGCCAGCAGTTACTCACCGGGGGGCCAAGAGACCCAGTACTTC
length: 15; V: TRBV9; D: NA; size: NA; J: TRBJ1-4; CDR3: CASSLQPGQSEKLFF; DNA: TGTGCCAGCAGCCTTCAGCCGGGACAATCAGAAAAACTGTTTTTT
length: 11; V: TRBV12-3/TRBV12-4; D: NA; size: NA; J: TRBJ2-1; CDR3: CASSFRGEQFF; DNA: TGTGCCAGCAGTTTTAGGGGAGAGCAGTTCTTC
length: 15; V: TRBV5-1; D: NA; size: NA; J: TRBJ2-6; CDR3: CASSLTVSGANVLTF; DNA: TGCGCCAGCAGCTTGACAGTCTCTGGGGCCAACGTCCTGACTTTC
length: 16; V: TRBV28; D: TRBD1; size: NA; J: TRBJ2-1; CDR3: CASSPPGGLLDNEQFF; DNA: TGTGCCAGCAGTCCTCCAGGGGGCCTGTTGGACAATGAGCAGTTCTTC
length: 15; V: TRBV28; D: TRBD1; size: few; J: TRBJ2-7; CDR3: CASNQAGGGSYEQYF; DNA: TGTGCCAGCAACCAAGCAGGGGGTGGCTCCTACGAGCAGTACTTC
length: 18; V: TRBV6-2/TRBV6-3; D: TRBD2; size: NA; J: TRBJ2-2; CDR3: CASSTSTSGGAGTGELFF; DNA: TGTGCCAGCAGCACCTCGACTAGCGGGGGGGCCGGAACCGGGGAGCTGTTTTTT
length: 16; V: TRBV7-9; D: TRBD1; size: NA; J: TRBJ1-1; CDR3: CATLPGTGAKNTEAFF; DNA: TGTGCCACCCTTCCCGGGACAGGGGCGAAGAACACTGAAGCTTTCTTT
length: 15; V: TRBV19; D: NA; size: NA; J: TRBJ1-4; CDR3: CASNLQGTTGEKLFF; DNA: TGTGCCAGTAACCTACAGGGTACTACGGGTGAAAAACTGTTTTTT
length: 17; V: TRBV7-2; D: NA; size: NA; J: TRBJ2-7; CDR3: CASSFIALAKYSYEQYF; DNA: TGTGCCAGCAGCTTCATAGCCCTAGCGAAGTACTCCTACGAGCAGTACTTC
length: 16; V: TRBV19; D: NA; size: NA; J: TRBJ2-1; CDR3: CASSPQGGTGGHEQFF; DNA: TGTGCCAGTAGTCCCCAGGGTGGAACCGGGGGGCATGAGCAGTTCTTC
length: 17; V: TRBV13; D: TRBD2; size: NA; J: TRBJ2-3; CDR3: CASSLPAGGHRTDTQYF; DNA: TGTGCCAGCAGCTTACCAGCGGGGGGTCACCGCACAGATACGCAGTATTTT
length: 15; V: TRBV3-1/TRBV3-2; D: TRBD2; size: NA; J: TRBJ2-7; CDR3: CASTGAGERSYEQYF; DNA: TGTGCCAGCACGGGCGCGGGGGAACGCTCCTACGAGCAGTACTTC
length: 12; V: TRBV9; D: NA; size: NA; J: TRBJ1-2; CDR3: CASKQGPYGYTF; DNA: TGTGCCAGTAAACAGGGCCCCTATGGCTACACCTTC
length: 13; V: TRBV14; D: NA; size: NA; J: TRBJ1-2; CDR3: CASSPGTNYGYTF; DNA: TGTGCCAGCAGCCCCGGGACAAACTATGGCTACACCTTC
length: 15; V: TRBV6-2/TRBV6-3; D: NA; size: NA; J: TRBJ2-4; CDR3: CASTPHLRGKNIQYF; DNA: TGTGCCAGCACCCCTCATTTACGGGGTAAAAACATTCAGTACTTC
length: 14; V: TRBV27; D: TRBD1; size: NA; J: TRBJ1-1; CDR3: CASSFGTGDTEAFF; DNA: TGTGCCAGCAGTTTCGGGACAGGGGATACTGAAGCTTTCTTT
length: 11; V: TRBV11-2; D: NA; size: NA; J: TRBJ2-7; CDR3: CASSLGPAEYF; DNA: TGTGCCAGCAGCTTAGGGCCTGCGGAATACTTC
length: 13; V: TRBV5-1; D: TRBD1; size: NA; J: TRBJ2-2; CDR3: CASSLGTGGELFF; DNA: TGCGCCAGCAGCTTAGGGACAGGCGGGGAGCTGTTTTTT
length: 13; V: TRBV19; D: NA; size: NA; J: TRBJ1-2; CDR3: CASSIGDFYGYTF; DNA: TGTGCCAGTAGTATCGGGGATTTCTATGGCTACACCTTC
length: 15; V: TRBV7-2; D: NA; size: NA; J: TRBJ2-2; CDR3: CASSTTGTYTGELFF; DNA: TGTGCCAGCAGCACAACCGGGACTTACACCGGGGAGCTGTTTTTT
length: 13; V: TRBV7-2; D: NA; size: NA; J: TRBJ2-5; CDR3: CASSLRLKETQYF; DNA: TGTGCCAGCAGCTTACGACTAAAAGAGACCCAGTACTTC
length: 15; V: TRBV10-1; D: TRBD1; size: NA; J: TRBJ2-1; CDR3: CASSPRDRGWNEQFF; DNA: TGCGCCAGCAGTCCACGGGACAGGGGGTGGAATGAGCAGTTCTTC
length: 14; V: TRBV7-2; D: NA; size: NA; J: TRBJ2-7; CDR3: CASSSRFAGDEQYF; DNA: TGTGCCAGCAGCTCCCGGTTCGCTGGAGACGAGCAGTACTTC
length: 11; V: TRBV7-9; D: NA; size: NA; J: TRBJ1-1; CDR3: CADRGGTEAFF; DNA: TGTGCCGACCGAGGGGGCACTGAAGCTTTCTTT
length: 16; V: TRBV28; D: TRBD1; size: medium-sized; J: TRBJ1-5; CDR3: CASRGGQGYSNQPQHF; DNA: TGTGCCAGCAGGGGGGGACAGGGGTATAGCAATCAGCCCCAGCATTTT
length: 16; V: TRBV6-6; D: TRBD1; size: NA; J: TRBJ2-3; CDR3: CASRIPGTGVTDTQYF; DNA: TGTGCCAGCAGGATCCCCGGGACAGGGGTCACAGATACGCAGTATTTT
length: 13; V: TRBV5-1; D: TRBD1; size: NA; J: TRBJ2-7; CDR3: CASTRTGPYEQYF; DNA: TGCGCCAGTACGAGGACAGGGCCCTACGAGCAGTACTTC
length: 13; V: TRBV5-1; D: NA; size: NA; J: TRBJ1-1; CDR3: CASSLDQVPEAFF; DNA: TGCGCCAGCAGCTTGGATCAGGTGCCTGAAGCTTTCTTT
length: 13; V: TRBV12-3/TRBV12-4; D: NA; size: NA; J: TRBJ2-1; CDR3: CASRSRVNNEQFF; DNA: TGTGCCAGCAGGTCGAGGGTGAACAATGAGCAGTTCTTC
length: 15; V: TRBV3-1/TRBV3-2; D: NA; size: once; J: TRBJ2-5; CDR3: CASSQGTTYQETQYF; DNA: TGTGCCAGCAGCCAAGGAACTACGTACCAAGAGACCCAGTACTTC
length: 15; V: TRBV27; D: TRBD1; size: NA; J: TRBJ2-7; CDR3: CASSLHADRHYEQYF; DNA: TGTGCCAGCAGCCTGCACGCGGACAGGCACTACGAGCAGTACTTC
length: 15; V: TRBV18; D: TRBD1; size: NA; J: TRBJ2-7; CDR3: CASSHQGQGVHEQYF; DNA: TGTGCCAGCTCGCACCAGGGACAGGGAGTACACGAGCAGTACTTC
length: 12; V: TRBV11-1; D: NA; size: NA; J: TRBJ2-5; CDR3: CASSPQGETQYF; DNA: TGTGCCAGCAGCCCCCAGGGGGAGACCCAGTACTTC
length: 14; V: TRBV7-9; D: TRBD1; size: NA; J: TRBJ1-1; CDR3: CASSVSGGMTEAFF; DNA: TGTGCCAGCAGCGTATCAGGGGGGATGACTGAAGCTTTCTTT
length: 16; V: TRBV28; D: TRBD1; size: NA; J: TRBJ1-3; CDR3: CASSPRDRYTGNTIYF; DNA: TGTGCCAGCAGTCCCCGGGACAGGTATACTGGAAACACCATATATTTT
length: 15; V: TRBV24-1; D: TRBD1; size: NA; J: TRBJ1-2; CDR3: CATSGPGTDLHGYTF; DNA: TGTGCCACCAGTGGCCCCGGGACAGATCTCCATGGCTACACCTTC